Shown below are 20 T cell receptor beta chains from a single sample sequenced in a study of CD8 T cells in ankylosing spondylitis (dated by TCRdb to the late 2010s). The library was built by means of 5' RACE. Sequenced using an Illumina HiSeq 2500. Through fastp at Q25 and MiXCR, TCRdb rebuilt clones from the public reads, retaining in-frame beta chains. Each CDR3 protein appears once, grouped with its most common genes and DNA. In all, the sample holds a few hundred thousand distinct CDR3 sequences, and about 10% of those were seen once. The ten most abundant clones make up approximately 6.6% of the sample. The sequencing input was blood, either unsorted or a sorted T cell fraction (not recorded which). These receptors were collected from a male donor with ankylosing spondylitis or in good health (not recorded which).

This clonotype showed up many times. The chain has TRBV7-2 and TRBJ1-6, with D perhaps TRBD1 (5 bases). The CDR3 consists of 13 residues. Germline values: CDR1 SGHTA, CDR2 FQGNSA. V lost 4 bases and J lost 7, with 8 bases in between. CDR3 nucleotide sequence: TGTGCCAGCAGCTGGGGGTCGAATTCACCCCTCCACTTT. Protein sequence: CASSWGSNSPLHF.

This clonotype was counted many times. The chain is built from TRBV6-5 and TRBJ2-7; TRBD2 is a possible D gene (6 bases). The CDR3 spans 14 residues. The V gene's germline CDR1 is MNHEY and CDR2 SVGAGI. Trimming took off 2 bases at V and 0 bases at J, with 8 bases between the two ends. CDR3 protein: CASSYGGVSYEQYF. The DNA for the CDR3 is TGTGCCAGCAGTTACGGAGGGGTCTCCTACGAGCAGTACTTC.

This clonotype was seen at least ten times. The V call is TRBV20-1, the J call TRBJ2-3, with 9 bases matching TRBD2. The CDR3 totals 16 residues. The germline gives CDR1 DFQATT, CDR2 SNEGSKA (reference sequence). Germline trimming cut 0 bases from V and 0 bases from J; bases unmatched to any gene: 4. CDR3: CSARDLAGDSTDTQYF. The CDR3, as DNA: TGCAGTGCTAGAGATTTAGCGGGGGATAGCACAGATACGCAGTATTTT.

The gene calls are TRBV2 and TRBJ1-4; D is undetermined. The CDR3 totals 13 residues. Germline V gene lookup returns CDR1 SNHLY and CDR2 FYNNEI. The germline V and J ends were trimmed by 7 bases and 8 bases, with 14 bases remaining between them. The CDR3 region has the DNA TGTGCCAGCAATTTGGAGAAGGGCGAAAAACTGTTTTTT. It translates to CASNLEKGEKLFF.

This clonotype was recorded at least ten times. The V gene is TRBV29-1, the J gene TRBJ2-3; TRBD2 aligns across 8 bases. This CDR3 contains 14 residues. J lost 5 bases, V lost 6 bases, and 10 bases had no gene match. Germline assignment: CDR1 SQVTM and CDR2 ANQGSEA. CDR3 protein: CSVERTSPGDTQYF. The DNA of the CDR3 is TGCAGCGTAGAACGGACTAGCCCGGGAGATACGCAGTATTTT.

The sample holds many counts of this clonotype. The V call is TRBV9, the J call TRBJ1-5; D is uncertain. Trimming removed 0 bases from V and 1 base from J, with 8 bases in between. The CDR3 contains 15 residues. Germline values: CDR1 SGDLS, CDR2 YYNGEE. The CDR3 bases are TGTGCCAGCAGCGTAGATGGAGGGAGCAATCAGCCCCAGCATTTT. It yields the protein CASSVDGGSNQPQHF. Drawing the rest from reference TRBV9 and TRBJ1-5, the complete variable domain is DSGVTQTPKHLITATGQRVTLRCSPRSGDLSVYWYQQSLDQGLQFLIQYYNGEERAKGNILERFSAQQFPDLHSELNLSSLELGDSALYFCASSVDGGSNQPQHFGDGTRLSIL.

The genes are TRBV10-3 and TRBJ1-2, with D maybe TRBD1 (5 bases). There are 15 residues in the CDR3. From germline, CDR1 is ENHRY and CDR2 SYGVKD. V lost 4 bases to trimming and J lost 5 bases, with 17 bases between them. The chain's CDR3 is CAISVGGEGWYGYTF. In nucleotides, the CDR3 is TGTGCCATCAGTGTTGGAGGGGAGGGATGGTATGGCTACACCTTC.

There are a few counts of this clonotype. The chain uses TRBV7-9 and TRBJ1-4; no clear D. The CDR3 has 17 amino acids. Trimming stripped 4 bases from V and 0 bases from J, with 15 bases between. Per germline, CDR1 SEHNR and CDR2 FQNEAQ (reference sequence). In DNA, the CDR3 is TGTGCCAGCAGCTACCCCTGGGCCGGGACAACTAATGAAAAACTGTTTTTT. This sequence encodes CASSYPWAGTTNEKLFF.

The sample holds a few counts of this clonotype. DNA of the CDR3: TGTGCCAGCAGCTTGGACGGGACCCCCGGTGGCTATGGCTACACCTTC. This sequence encodes CASSLDGTPGGYGYTF. The chain uses TRBV5-8 and TRBJ1-2; D might be TRBD1 (5 bases). This CDR3 spans 16 amino acids. Germline V lookup: CDR1 SGHTS, CDR2 YDEGEE. The germline V and J ends were trimmed by 0 bases and 4 bases, with 16 bases remaining between them.

Of note for this clonotype: A much larger clone differs by one base, so this may be a read error. CDR3 sequence (DNA): TGCGCCAGCAGCTTGGCGGTAGGGGGATGGAACACTGAAGCTTTCTTT. It encodes CASSLAVGGWNTEAFF. This chain connects TRBV5-1 to TRBJ1-1, with a possible D match to TRBD1 (6 bases). Per the germline V gene, CDR1 is SGHRS and CDR2 is YFSETQ. Trimming cost V 0 bases and J 1 base, with 13 bases left between them. The CDR3 loop spans 16 amino acids.

There are a few counts of this clonotype. The chain has TRBV7-8 and TRBJ2-1, with D perhaps being TRBD1 or TRBD2 (5 bases each). Trimming cost V 4 bases and J 2 bases, with 12 bases left between them. The CDR3 is 15 residues long. Germline V gene data show CDR1 as SGHVS and CDR2 as FQNEAQ. CDR3 sequence (DNA): TGTGCCAGCAGCTCCGGGGCCTACCCCTACAATGAGCAGTTCTTC. This codes for CASSSGAYPYNEQFF.

This clonotype has more than one count but fewer than ten. The V gene is TRBV7-3, the J gene TRBJ2-2; TRBD1 might be the D (5 bases). Trimming took off 5 bases at V and 10 bases at J, with 17 bases between the two ends. This CDR3 region has 14 residues. Looked up from germline, CDR1 is SGHTA and CDR2 is FQGTGA. CDR3 nucleotide sequence: TGTGCCAGCAGCCCTCTGCTTGGGGCCGAGGAGCTGTTTTTT. It specifies CASSPLLGAEELFF.

This clonotype was counted many times. The chain carries TRBV29-1 and TRBJ1-2, with 9 bases lining up with TRBD1. CDR3 length equals 14 residues. J was trimmed by 7 bases and V by 6 bases; bases with no gene match: 12. CDR1 and CDR2 from the germline V gene are SQVTM and ANQGSEA. The CDR3 here is CSVRAGTGRSGYTF. The CDR3 DNA reads as TGCAGCGTCCGCGCCGGGACAGGGAGATCTGGCTACACCTTC.

In this sample, this clonotype turned up many times. The chain combines TRBV5-1 with TRBJ2-5, with D unresolved. This CDR3 is built from 12 residues. Trimming stripped 0 bases from V and 5 bases from J, with 5 bases between. The V gene's germline CDR1 is SGHRS and CDR2 YFSETQ. CDR3: CASSLADETQYF. CDR3 sequence (DNA): TGCGCCAGCAGCTTGGCCGACGAGACCCAGTACTTC.

This clonotype has only a few counts. The CDR3 DNA is TGCGCCAGCAGCTTGGCACAGCACTACAATGAGCAGTTCTTC. Translating it yields CASSLAQHYNEQFF. This chain uses TRBV5-1 with TRBJ2-1; D call uncertain. V lost 0 bases to trimming and J lost 3 bases, with 7 bases between them. The CDR3 is 14 amino acids. CDR1 is SGHRS, CDR2 YFSETQ, per germline.

Ten or more counts support this clonotype. The rearrangement links TRBV5-1 to TRBJ2-3, with 8 bases identical to TRBD2. Trimming cost V 5 bases and J 2 bases; bases outside gene matches: 7. CDR1 and CDR2 from the germline V gene are SGHRS and YFSETQ. The CDR3 covers 15 residues. The CDR3: CASRLAGESTDTQYF. The CDR3 nucleotides are TGCGCCAGCAGGCTAGCGGGCGAATCCACAGATACGCAGTATTTT.

In this sample, this clonotype turned up a few times. This sequence joins TRBV29-1 and TRBJ2-1; 10 nucleotides agree with TRBD1. There are 13 residues in the CDR3. Germline V CDR1 and CDR2: SQVTM, ANQGSEA. The J segment lost 4 bases and the V segment lost 7 bases, leaving 4 bases of the junction unmatched. The CDR3 DNA follows: TGCAGCGCCTCGGGACAGGGGTACAATGAGCAGTTCTTC. It is translated as CSASGQGYNEQFF.

This clonotype was recorded many times. The chain uses TRBV27 and TRBJ2-1; D may be TRBD2 (6 bases). V shed 1 base and J shed 5 bases, with 12 bases lying between them. This CDR3 spans 15 amino acids. Per the germline V gene, CDR1 is MNHEY and CDR2 is SMNVEV (reference sequence). The CDR3, as DNA: TGTGCCAGCAGTTTATGGGCTAGCGCCGACAATGAGCAGTTCTTC. Protein sequence: CASSLWASADNEQFF.

The chain joins TRBV7-8 to TRBJ2-7; tentative D call: TRBD2 (5 bases). The germline V gene encodes CDR1 SGHVS and CDR2 FQNEAQ. The CDR3 has 17 amino acids. The germline V and J ends were trimmed by 0 bases and 1 base, with 16 bases remaining between them. CDR3 DNA: TGTGCCAGCAGCTTAGCGAGGGCCGTTGTTTATTCCTACGAGCAGTACTTC. Its protein is CASSLARAVVYSYEQYF.

This clonotype was picked up many times. The chain combines TRBV10-3 with TRBJ2-5; TRBD1 might be the D (6 bases). Germline CDR1 ENHRY, CDR2 SYGVKD. This CDR3 is 16 amino acids long. With 6 bases removed from V and 5 bases from J, the gap between germline ends came to 22 bases. In nucleotides, the CDR3 is TGTGCCATCAGGGCTCCAAGGGGGAGTGGTCCGGAGACCCAGTACTTC. Translation: CAIRAPRGSGPETQYF.